A selection of T cell receptor beta chains follows, all from one sample in a study of CD8 T cells in ankylosing spondylitis. TCRdb reprocessed the 5' RACE reads with MiXCR, giving one entry per CDR3 protein. This sample has 200,000 to 300,000 distinct CDR3 sequences; around 32% occur once, and the top ten carry 4% to 5%. Sequenced: blood, either unsorted or a sorted T cell fraction (not recorded which). These TCRs come from a male donor with ankylosing spondylitis or in good health (not recorded which). Both conserved end residues are part of each CDR3. D genes are given only for firm matches. Size is omitted from some rows. Given values are once, few, many or a class for expanded clones.

NA	TRBV6-5	15	TRBD2	TRBJ2-5	TGTGCCAGCAGTTACTCGCGCGGGGGGGGTGAGATCCAGTACTTC	CASSYSRGGGEIQYF
few	TRBV12-3/TRBV12-4	12	NA	TRBJ2-7	TGTGCCAGCAGTGAAAGGGGATACGAGCAGTACTTC	CASSERGYEQYF
few	TRBV20-1	12	NA	TRBJ2-1	TGCAGTGCTAGGGCGATAGCCAATGAGCAGTTCTTC	CSARAIANEQFF
few	TRBV5-1	11	NA	TRBJ2-7	TGCGCCAGCAGCAATACCTACGAGCAGTACTTC	CASSNTYEQYF
few	TRBV4-1	14	NA	TRBJ1-5	TGCGCCAGCAGCGGAGACAGGTCGGGTGGGCCCCAGCATTTT	CASSGDRSGGPQHF
NA	TRBV7-2	13	NA	TRBJ2-3	TGTGCCAGCAGCTTATACTCTAGCGATACGCAGTATTTT	CASSLYSSDTQYF
few	TRBV5-6	15	NA	TRBJ1-6	TGTGCCAGCAGCCCCCAAACCGGTCATAATTCACCCCTCCACTTT	CASSPQTGHNSPLHF
NA	TRBV11-2	14	TRBD2	TRBJ2-1	TGTGCCAGCAGCTTGACTAGCTTGATCAATGAGCAGTTCTTC	CASSLTSLINEQFF
few	TRBV20-1	14	NA	TRBJ1-5	TGCAGTGCTGCGACAGACTATAGCAATCAGCCCCAGCATTTT	CSAATDYSNQPQHF
many	TRBV12-3/TRBV12-4	13	NA	TRBJ2-4	TGTGCCAGCAGTTCGCGGACAGAGAACATTCAGTACTTC	CASSSRTENIQYF
NA	TRBV9	17	TRBD1	TRBJ1-3	TGTGCCAGCAGCCCCTTGGGACGAGGGGGCCCTGGAAACACCATATATTTT	CASSPLGRGGPGNTIYF
NA	TRBV5-1	13	NA	TRBJ2-7	TGCGCCAGCAGCTTGGATCTTCGGTACGAGCAGTACTTC	CASSLDLRYEQYF